The clone carrying this T cell receptor beta chain was counted only a few times. Antigen specificity is unknown. This sample is part of a study of naive and memory T cell subsets. Findings of the study overall: Possibly reflecting memory cells re-expressing CD45RA, a few larger clonotypes occurred in naive repertoires, especially CD8.

The beta constant-region primer was an equimolar mix of two oligonucleotides covering TRBC1 and TRBC2. Each CDR3 protein gets one entry after TCRdb re-called the UMI-ligation and nested PCR reads with MiXCR. The repertoire holds approximately 140,000 distinct CDR3 sequences, over 15% seen once, with 0.14% in the top ten. The CDR3 loop spans 13 amino acids. Trimming took 4 bases from V and 2 from J; bases not matched to a gene: 5. Germline lookup yields CDR1 DFQATT and CDR2 SNEGSKA (reference sequence). Cells stained for CD3, CD4, CD8, CD45RA and CD27 were sorted into four subsets. This TCR was sampled from a human donor in good health. V gene TRBV20-1 combines with J gene TRBJ2-7; TRBD1 matches 7 bases. The sample comprised naive CD4+ T cells from blood. CDR3 sequence: CSAIRDRAYEQYF. The CDR3 region has the DNA TGCAGTGCTATCCGGGACAGAGCCTACGAGCAGTACTTC.